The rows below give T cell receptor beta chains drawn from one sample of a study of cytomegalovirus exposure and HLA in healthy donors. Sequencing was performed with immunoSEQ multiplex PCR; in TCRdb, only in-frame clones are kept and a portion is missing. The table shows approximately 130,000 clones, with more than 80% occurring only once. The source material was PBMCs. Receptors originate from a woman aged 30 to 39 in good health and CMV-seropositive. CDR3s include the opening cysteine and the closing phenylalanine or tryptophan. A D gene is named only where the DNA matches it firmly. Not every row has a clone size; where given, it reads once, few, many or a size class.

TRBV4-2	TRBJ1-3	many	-	CASSQVMGGSGNTIYF	TGTGCCAGCAGCCAAGTTATGGGGGGCTCTGGAAACACCATATATTTT
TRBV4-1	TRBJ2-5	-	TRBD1	CASSPSRGQGGETQYF	TGCGCCAGCAGCCCCTCCCGAGGACAGGGCGGAGAGACCCAGTACTTC
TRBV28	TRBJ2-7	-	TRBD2	CASSPSGRGAYEQYF	TGTGCCAGCAGTCCGAGCGGGAGAGGGGCCTACGAGCAGTACTTC
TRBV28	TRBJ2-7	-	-	CASTKAFYEQYF	TGTGCCAGCACCAAAGCCTTCTACGAGCAGTACTTC
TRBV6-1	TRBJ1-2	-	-	CASSEGGRWYGYTF	TGTGCCAGCAGTGAAGGGGGGCGATGGTATGGCTACACCTTC
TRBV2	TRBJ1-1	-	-	CAITENTEAFF	TGTGCCATCACAGAGAACACTGAAGCTTTCTTT
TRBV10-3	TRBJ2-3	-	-	CAISDPTGFTDTQYF	TGTGCCATCAGTGATCCGACCGGGTTCACAGATACGCAGTATTTT
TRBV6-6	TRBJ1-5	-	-	CASRGGEPQHF	TGTGCCAGCAGAGGGGGGGAGCCCCAGCATTTT
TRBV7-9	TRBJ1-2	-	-	CASSLGRGGHYGYTF	TGTGCCAGCAGCTTAGGTCGTGGGGGCCACTATGGCTACACCTTC
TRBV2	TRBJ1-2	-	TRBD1	CASSRDRGNPYGYTF	TGTGCCAGTTCCCGGGACAGGGGAAACCCCTATGGCTACACCTTC
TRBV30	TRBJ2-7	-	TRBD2	CAYGTSGSYEQYF	TGTGCCTACGGGACTAGCGGGAGCTACGAGCAGTACTTC
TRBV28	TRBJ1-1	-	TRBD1	CASSVKGARNTEAFF	TGTGCCAGCAGTGTCAAGGGGGCGCGGAACACTGAAGCTTTCTTT
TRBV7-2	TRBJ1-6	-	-	CASSLEPQILSSPLHF	TGTGCCAGCAGCTTAGAACCCCAAATCCTTAGTTCACCCCTCCACTTT
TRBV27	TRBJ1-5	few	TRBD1	CASSSTGGNQPQHF	TGTGCCAGCAGTTCGACAGGGGGCAATCAGCCCCAGCATTTT
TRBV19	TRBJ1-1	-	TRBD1	CASSILDRDDTEAFF	TGTGCCAGTAGTATCCTCGACAGGGATGACACTGAAGCTTTCTTT
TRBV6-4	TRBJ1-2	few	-	CASSDSAGGYTF	TGTGCCAGCAGTGACTCGGCGGGGGGCTACACCTTC
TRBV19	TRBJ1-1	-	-	CASSIGLGGTEAFF	TGTGCCAGTAGTATCGGGTTGGGGGGCACTGAAGCTTTCTTT
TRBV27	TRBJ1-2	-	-	CASSSAVAELNYGYTF	TGTGCCAGCAGTTCCGCCGTGGCGGAACTTAACTATGGCTACACCTTC
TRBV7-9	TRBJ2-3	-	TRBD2	CASSLMGGRDTDTQYF	TGTGCCAGCAGCTTGATGGGCGGGAGGGACACAGATACGCAGTATTTT
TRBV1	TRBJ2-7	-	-	CTSSQERVARISYEQYF	TGCACCAGCAGCCAAGAGAGGGTCGCCAGGATCTCCTACGAGCAGTACTTC
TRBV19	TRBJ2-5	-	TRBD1	CASSIAGGLGETQYF	TGTGCCAGTAGTATAGCAGGGGGCTTGGGGGAGACCCAGTACTTC
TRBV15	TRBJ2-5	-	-	CATSRQGETQYF	TGTGCCACCAGCAGACAGGGAGAGACCCAGTACTTC
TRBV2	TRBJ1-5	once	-	CASSEEQNYQPQHF	TGTGCCAGCAGTGAAGAACAGAACTATCAGCCCCAGCATTTT
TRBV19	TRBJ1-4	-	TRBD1	CASSSDRGANEKLFF	TGTGCCAGTAGTTCCGACAGGGGAGCTAATGAAAAACTGTTTTTT
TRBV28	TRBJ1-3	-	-	CASSPGGGNTIYF	TGTGCCAGCAGTCCGGGAGGTGGAAACACCATATATTTT
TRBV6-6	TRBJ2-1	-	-	CASSYSPGNEQFF	TGTGCCAGCAGTTACTCCCCCGGGAATGAGCAGTTCTTC
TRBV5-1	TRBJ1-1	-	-	CASSFGRGTEAFF	TGCGCCAGCAGCTTCGGAAGGGGGACTGAAGCTTTCTTT
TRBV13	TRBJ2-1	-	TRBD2	CASSSPLTSGASSEQFF	TGTGCCAGCAGCTCCCCCCTGACTAGCGGGGCCTCGTCAGAGCAGTTCTTC
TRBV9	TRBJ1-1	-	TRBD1	CASSIGTANTEAFF	TGTGCCAGCAGCATAGGGACAGCGAACACTGAAGCTTTCTTT
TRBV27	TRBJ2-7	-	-	CASSRDSAYEQYF	TGTGCCAGCAGTCGGGACTCGGCCTACGAGCAGTACTTC
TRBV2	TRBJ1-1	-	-	CASSERTPIMNTEAFF	TGTGCCAGCAGTGAAAGGACTCCAATCATGAACACTGAAGCTTTCTTT
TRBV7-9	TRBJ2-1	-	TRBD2	CASSPPLRLAAYNEQFF	TGTGCCAGCAGCCCACCGTTAAGACTAGCGGCCTACAATGAGCAGTTCTTC
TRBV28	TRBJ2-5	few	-	CASSLWAGGGVQETQYF	TGTGCCAGCAGTTTATGGGCGGGCGGCGGGGTCCAAGAGACCCAGTACTTC
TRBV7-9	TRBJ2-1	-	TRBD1	CSSSSIRDRGSDEQFF	TGTTCCAGCAGCTCGATCCGGGACAGGGGGAGCGATGAGCAGTTCTTC
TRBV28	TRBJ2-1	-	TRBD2	CASSLAGALYNEQFF	TGTGCCAGCAGTTTAGCGGGAGCACTCTACAATGAGCAGTTCTTC
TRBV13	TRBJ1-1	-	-	CASSLGVEAFF	TGTGCCAGCAGCTTAGGCGTTGAAGCTTTCTTT
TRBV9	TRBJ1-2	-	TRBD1	CASSASGGGYGYTF	TGTGCCAGCAGCGCTTCAGGGGGCGGCTATGGCTACACCTTC
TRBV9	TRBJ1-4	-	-	CASSVLGGHPTNEKLFF	TGTGCCAGCAGCGTCCTAGGGGGTCACCCAACTAATGAAAAACTGTTTTTT
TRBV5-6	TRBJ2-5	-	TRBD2	CASSFPGTSEETQYF	TGTGCCAGCAGCTTTCCCGGGACTAGTGAAGAGACCCAGTACTTC
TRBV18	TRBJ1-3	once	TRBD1	CASSPEVGQASGNTIYF	TGTGCCAGCTCACCGGAGGTTGGACAGGCCTCTGGAAACACCATATATTTT
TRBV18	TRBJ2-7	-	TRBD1	CASSPRDRGTYEQYF	TGTGCCAGCTCCCCCCGGGACAGGGGAACCTACGAGCAGTACTTC
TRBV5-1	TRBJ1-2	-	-	CASSPRVSINYGYTF	TGCGCCAGCAGCCCCCGGGTCTCTATCAACTATGGCTACACCTTC
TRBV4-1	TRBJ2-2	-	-	CASSPIPGPRAAGELFF	TGCGCCAGCAGCCCTATTCCCGGCCCGCGGGCGGCCGGGGAGCTGTTTTTT
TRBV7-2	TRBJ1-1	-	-	CASSPQGLNTEAFF	TGTGCCAGCAGCCCTCAGGGCCTGAACACTGAAGCTTTCTTT
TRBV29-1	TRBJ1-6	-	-	CSVRESGDSPLHF	TGCAGCGTTAGGGAGTCCGGCGATTCACCCCTCCACTTT
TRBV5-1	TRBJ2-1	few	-	CASSLGESYNEQFF	TGCGCCAGCAGCTTGGGAGAATCCTACAATGAGCAGTTCTTC
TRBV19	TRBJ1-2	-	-	CASSIGIKSNYGYTF	TGTGCCAGTAGTATCGGGATCAAGAGTAACTATGGCTACACCTTC
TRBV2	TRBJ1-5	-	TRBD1	CASTPDRDGNQPQHF	TGTGCCAGCACCCCCGACAGGGACGGCAATCAGCCCCAGCATTTT
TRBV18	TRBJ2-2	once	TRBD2	CASSPGLAGETGELFF	TGTGCCAGCTCACCGGGCCTAGCGGGAGAAACCGGGGAGCTGTTTTTT
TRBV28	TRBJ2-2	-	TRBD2	CASSLNPSGAGPTGELFF	TGTGCCAGCAGTTTAAACCCTAGCGGGGCGGGGCCAACCGGGGAGCTGTTTTTT
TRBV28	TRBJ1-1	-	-	CASKKEGPYTEAFF	TGTGCCAGCAAGAAGGAGGGGCCCTACACTGAAGCTTTCTTT
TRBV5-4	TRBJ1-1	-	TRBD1	CASSQGAGTNTEAFF	TGTGCCAGCAGCCAGGGGGCAGGGACGAACACTGAAGCTTTCTTT
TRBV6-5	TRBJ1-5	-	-	CAIDSLTGQPQHF	TGTGCCATAGACAGTCTAACGGGTCAGCCCCAGCATTTT
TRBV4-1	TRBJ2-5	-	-	CASSQEEGGRPPHF	TGCGCCAGCAGCCAAGAAGAGGGCGGACGCCCTCCCCACTTC
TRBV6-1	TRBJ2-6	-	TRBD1	CASRQGEAGANVLTF	TGTGCCAGCAGACAGGGGGAAGCTGGGGCCAACGTCCTGACTTTC
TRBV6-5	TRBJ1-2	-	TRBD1	CASSSTGDYGYTF	TGTGCCAGCAGTTCGACAGGGGACTATGGCTACACCTTC
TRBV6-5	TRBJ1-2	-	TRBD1	CASSPPRGRLDGYTF	TGTGCCAGCAGTCCCCCCAGGGGGCGATTGGATGGCTACACCTTC